Many counts were recorded for the clone carrying this T cell receptor (beta chain). Its antigen remains unidentified. For TCR beta, libraries came from iRepertoire HTBI primers and Arm-PCR of CDR3 regions. MiXCR, applied by TCRdb to the multiplex PCR reads, yields one record per CDR3 protein. The sample gives about 310,000 distinct CDR3 sequences, 20% to 25% of which show up once; roughly 56% is in the top ten. Time point indicated: persistent/refractory GD, antithyroid drugs over 5 years with positive TRAb. Extracted PBMC RNA gave rise to the TCR library. Losses at the gene ends were 5 bases for V and 5 bases for J; bases not matched to a gene: 8. Germline assignment: CDR1 SQVTM and CDR2 ANQGSEA. This CDR3 comprises 14 residues. This record belongs to a study of regulatory T cells in long-lasting Graves disease. Study-level points and caveats: Among persistent patients, a larger number of public clonotypes were shared (approximately 2,900) than among newly diagnosed patients (roughly 970).

The sequence was obtained from a female donor with Graves disease. Material: peripheral blood mononuclear cells (PBMCs), obtained when the disease was refractory, from a patient treated with antithyroid drugs. This sequence joins TRBV29-1 and TRBJ2-5; 10 positions agree with TRBD1. The CDR3 DNA sequence: TGCAGCGTTTTCCGGGACAGGGGTTGGGAGACCCAGTACTTC. This gives the protein CSVFRDRGWETQYF.